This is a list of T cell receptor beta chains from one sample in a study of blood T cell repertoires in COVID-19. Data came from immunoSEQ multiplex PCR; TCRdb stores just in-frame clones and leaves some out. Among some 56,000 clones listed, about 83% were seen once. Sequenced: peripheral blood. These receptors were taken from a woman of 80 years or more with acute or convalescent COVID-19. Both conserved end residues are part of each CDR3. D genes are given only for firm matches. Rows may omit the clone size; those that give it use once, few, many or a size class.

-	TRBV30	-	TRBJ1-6	CAWSTRENSPLHF	TGTGCCTGGAGTACCCGGGAAAATTCACCCCTCCACTTT
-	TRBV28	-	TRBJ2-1	CASSSPAGEQFF	TGTGCCAGCAGTTCCCCCGCAGGGGAGCAGTTCTTC
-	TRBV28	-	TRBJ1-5	CASSFGQTNHSNQPQHF	TGTGCCAGCAGTTTTGGACAGACAAACCATAGCAATCAGCCCCAGCATTTT
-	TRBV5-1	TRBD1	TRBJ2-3	CASSLGQGQRMNTQYF	TGCGCCAGCAGCTTGGGGCAGGGACAGCGGATGAATACGCAGTATTTT
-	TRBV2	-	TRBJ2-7	CASETSYEQYF	TGTGCCAGCGAAACTAGCTACGAGCAGTACTTC
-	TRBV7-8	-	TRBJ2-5	CASSLDSQETQYF	TGTGCCAGCAGCCTGGACAGCCAAGAGACCCAGTACTTC
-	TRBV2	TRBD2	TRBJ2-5	CASSEAGLARETQYF	TGTGCCAGCAGTGAAGCCGGACTAGCGAGGGAGACCCAGTACTTC
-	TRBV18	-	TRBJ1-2	CASSPPGGFEGYTF	TGTGCCAGCTCACCACCAGGAGGGTTTGAAGGCTACACCTTC
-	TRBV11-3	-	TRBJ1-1	CASSPTGPAEAFF	TGTGCCAGCAGTCCAACAGGGCCCGCTGAAGCTTTCTTT
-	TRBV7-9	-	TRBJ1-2	CASSLIWRGAGTDGYTF	TGTGCCAGCAGCTTAATCTGGAGAGGGGCGGGGACCGATGGCTACACCTTC
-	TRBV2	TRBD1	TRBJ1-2	CASSRGQGNYGYTF	TGTGCCAGCAGTAGAGGACAGGGGAACTATGGCTACACCTTC
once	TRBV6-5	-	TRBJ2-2	CASSYSAVGNGELFF	TGTGCCAGCAGTTACTCGGCGGTTGGTAACGGGGAGCTGTTTTTT
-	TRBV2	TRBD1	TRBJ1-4	CASSENRGLTNEKLFF	TGTGCCAGCAGTGAGAACAGGGGGCTTACTAATGAAAAACTGTTTTTT
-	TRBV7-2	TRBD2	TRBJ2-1	CASSITSGRANNEQFF	TGTGCCAGCAGCATAACTAGCGGGAGGGCTAACAATGAGCAGTTCTTC
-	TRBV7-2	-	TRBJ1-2	CASSLQGGYGYTF	TGTGCCAGCAGTCTACAGGGTGGCTATGGCTACACCTTC
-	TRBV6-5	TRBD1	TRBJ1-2	CASTSGTGDGYTF	TGTGCCAGCACTTCCGGGACAGGGGACGGCTACACCTTC
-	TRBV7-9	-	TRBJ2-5	CASSSGETQYF	TGTGCCAGCAGCTCCGGAGAGACCCAGTACTTC
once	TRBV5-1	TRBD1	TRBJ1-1	CASSLAIGTGVTEAFF	TGCGCCAGCAGCTTGGCCATAGGGACAGGGGTGACTGAAGCTTTCTTT
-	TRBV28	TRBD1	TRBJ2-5	CASSLLGQRDQETQYF	TGTGCCAGCAGTCTACTGGGACAGCGAGACCAAGAGACCCAGTACTTC
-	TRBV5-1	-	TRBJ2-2	CASGGGNTGELFF	TGCGCCAGCGGTGGAGGAAACACCGGGGAGCTGTTTTTT
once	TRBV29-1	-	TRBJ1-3	CSVIDRNSGNTIYF	TGCAGCGTTATTGACAGAAACTCTGGAAACACCATATATTTT
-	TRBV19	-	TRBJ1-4	CASSADPSEKLFF	TGTGCCAGTAGTGCGGATCCAAGCGAAAAACTGTTTTTT
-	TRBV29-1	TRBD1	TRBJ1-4	CSAGTGGAREKLFF	TGCAGCGCAGGGACAGGGGGCGCGAGAGAAAAACTGTTTTTT
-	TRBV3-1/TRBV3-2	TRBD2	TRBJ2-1	CASSQRLAGVPNEQFF	TGTGCCAGCAGCCAGAGACTAGCGGGAGTGCCCAATGAGCAGTTCTTC
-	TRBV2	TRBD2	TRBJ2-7	CASRAGGYEQYF	TGTGCCAGCAGGGCGGGGGGGTACGAGCAGTACTTC